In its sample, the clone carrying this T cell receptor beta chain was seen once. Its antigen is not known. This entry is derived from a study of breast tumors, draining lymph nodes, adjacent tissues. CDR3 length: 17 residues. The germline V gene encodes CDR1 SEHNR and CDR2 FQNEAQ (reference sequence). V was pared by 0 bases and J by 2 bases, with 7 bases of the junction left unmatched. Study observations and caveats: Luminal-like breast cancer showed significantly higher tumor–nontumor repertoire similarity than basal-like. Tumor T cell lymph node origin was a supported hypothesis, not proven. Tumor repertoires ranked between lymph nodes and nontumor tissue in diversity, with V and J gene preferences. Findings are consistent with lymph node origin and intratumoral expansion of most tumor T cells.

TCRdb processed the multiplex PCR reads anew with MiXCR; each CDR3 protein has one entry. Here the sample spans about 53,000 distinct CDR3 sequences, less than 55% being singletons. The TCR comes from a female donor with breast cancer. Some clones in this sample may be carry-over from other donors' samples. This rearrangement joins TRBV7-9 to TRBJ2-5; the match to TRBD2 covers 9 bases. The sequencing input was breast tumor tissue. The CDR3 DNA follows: TGTGCCAGCAGCTTAGCGCGGCTAGCGGGAATTCAAGAGACCCAGTACTTC. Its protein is CASSLARLAGIQETQYF. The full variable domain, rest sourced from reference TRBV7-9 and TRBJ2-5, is DTGVSQNPRHKITKRGQNVTFRCDPISEHNRLYWYRQTLGQGPEFLTYFQNEAQLEKSRLLSDRFSAERPKGSFSTLEIQRTEQGDSAMYLCASSLARLAGIQETQYFGPGTRLLVL.